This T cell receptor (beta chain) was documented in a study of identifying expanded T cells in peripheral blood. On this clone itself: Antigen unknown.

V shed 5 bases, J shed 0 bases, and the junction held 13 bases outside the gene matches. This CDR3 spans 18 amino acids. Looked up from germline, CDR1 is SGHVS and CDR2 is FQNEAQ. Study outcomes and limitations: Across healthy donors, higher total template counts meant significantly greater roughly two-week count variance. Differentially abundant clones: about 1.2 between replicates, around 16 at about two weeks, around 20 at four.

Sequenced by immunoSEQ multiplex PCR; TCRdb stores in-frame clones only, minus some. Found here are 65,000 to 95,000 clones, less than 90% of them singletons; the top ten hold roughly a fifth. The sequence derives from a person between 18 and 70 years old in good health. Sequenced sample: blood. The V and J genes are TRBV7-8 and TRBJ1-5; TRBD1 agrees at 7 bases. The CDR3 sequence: CASSRRDSILYSNQPQHF. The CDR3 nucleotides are TGTGCCAGCAGCCGTCGGGACAGTATACTTTATAGCAATCAGCCCCAGCATTTT.